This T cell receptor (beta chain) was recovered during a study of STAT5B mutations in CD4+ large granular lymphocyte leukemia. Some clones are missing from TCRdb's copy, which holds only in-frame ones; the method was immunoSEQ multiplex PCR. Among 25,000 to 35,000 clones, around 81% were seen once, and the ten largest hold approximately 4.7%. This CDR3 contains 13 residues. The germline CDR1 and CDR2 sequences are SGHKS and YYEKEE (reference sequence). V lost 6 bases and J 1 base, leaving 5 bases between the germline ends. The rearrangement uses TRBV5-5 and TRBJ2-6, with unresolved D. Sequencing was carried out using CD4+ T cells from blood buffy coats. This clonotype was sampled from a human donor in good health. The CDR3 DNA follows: TGTGCCAGCACGCAGTCTGGGGCCAACGTCCTGACTTTC. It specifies CASTQSGANVLTF.